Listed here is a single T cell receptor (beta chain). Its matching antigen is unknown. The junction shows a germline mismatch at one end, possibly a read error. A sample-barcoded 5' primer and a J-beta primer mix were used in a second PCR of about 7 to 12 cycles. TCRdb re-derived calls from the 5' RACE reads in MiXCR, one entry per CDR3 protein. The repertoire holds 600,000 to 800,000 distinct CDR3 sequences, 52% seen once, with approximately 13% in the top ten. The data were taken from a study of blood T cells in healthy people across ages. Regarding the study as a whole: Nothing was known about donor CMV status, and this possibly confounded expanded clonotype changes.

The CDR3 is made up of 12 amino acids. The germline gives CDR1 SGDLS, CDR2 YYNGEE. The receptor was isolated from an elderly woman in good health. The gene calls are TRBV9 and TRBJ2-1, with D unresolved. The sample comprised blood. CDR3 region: CASSPSYSEQFF. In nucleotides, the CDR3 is TGTGCCAGCAGCCCCTCTTACAGTGAGCAGTTCTTC.